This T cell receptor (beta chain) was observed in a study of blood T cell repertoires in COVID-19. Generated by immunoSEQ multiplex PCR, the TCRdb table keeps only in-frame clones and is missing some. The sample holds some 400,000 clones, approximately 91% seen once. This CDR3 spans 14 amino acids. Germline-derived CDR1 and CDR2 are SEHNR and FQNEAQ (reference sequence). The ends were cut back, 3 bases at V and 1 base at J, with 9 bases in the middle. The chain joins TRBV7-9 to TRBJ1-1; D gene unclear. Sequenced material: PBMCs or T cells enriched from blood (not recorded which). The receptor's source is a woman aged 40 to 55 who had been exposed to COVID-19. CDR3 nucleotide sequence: TGTGCCAGCAGCTTGGGCCAGGAGAACACTGAAGCTTTCTTT. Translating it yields CASSLGQENTEAFF.